This T cell receptor (beta chain) was sequenced during a study of T cell responses to AZD1222 COVID-19 vaccine. Germline V gives CDR1 SGHNT, CDR2 YYREEE (reference sequence). CDR3 length: 15 residues. Trimming shortened V by 4 bases and J by 3 bases, and 17 bases separated the two germline ends. TCRdb's table, derived via immunoSEQ multiplex PCR, lists solely in-frame clones and lacks some. The repertoire holds 150,000 or so clones, about 93% seen once, with more than 3% in the top ten. The source material was peripheral blood, sampled on day 0 of AZD1222 vaccination. The receptor's source is an adult in good health. This sequence joins TRBV5-4 and TRBJ2-7; maybe TRBD2 (7 bases). The CDR3 nucleotides read TGTGCCAGCAGCCCACAGGGAGGGGGTCACTACGAGCAGTACTTC. It specifies CASSPQGGGHYEQYF.